This T cell receptor beta chain stems from a study of molecular identifiers for immune sequencing clone quantification. This clonotype was seen ten or more times. Using its own MiXCR run on the PCR reads, TCRdb lists one record per CDR3 protein. The table has about 630,000 distinct CDR3 sequences, roughly 23% seen once. V was pared by 0 bases and J by 4 bases, with 13 bases between. CDR1 and CDR2 from the germline V gene are LGHNA and YSLEER. The CDR3 totals 17 residues. The sequence was collected from a human donor in good health. Some libraries in this study had Jurkat cell RNA spiked in. The gene calls are TRBV4-3 and TRBJ1-6; a possible D gene is TRBD1 (5 bases). The sequenced sample was naive CD8+ T cells from blood, with Jurkat cell RNA spiked in. Stated subset: FACS-sorted CD8+CD4-CCR7+CD45RA+ naive T cells. This CDR3 reads CASSQDLGTGYNSPLHF. CDR3 nucleotides: TGCGCCAGCAGCCAAGATTTGGGGACGGGATATAATTCACCCCTCCACTTT.